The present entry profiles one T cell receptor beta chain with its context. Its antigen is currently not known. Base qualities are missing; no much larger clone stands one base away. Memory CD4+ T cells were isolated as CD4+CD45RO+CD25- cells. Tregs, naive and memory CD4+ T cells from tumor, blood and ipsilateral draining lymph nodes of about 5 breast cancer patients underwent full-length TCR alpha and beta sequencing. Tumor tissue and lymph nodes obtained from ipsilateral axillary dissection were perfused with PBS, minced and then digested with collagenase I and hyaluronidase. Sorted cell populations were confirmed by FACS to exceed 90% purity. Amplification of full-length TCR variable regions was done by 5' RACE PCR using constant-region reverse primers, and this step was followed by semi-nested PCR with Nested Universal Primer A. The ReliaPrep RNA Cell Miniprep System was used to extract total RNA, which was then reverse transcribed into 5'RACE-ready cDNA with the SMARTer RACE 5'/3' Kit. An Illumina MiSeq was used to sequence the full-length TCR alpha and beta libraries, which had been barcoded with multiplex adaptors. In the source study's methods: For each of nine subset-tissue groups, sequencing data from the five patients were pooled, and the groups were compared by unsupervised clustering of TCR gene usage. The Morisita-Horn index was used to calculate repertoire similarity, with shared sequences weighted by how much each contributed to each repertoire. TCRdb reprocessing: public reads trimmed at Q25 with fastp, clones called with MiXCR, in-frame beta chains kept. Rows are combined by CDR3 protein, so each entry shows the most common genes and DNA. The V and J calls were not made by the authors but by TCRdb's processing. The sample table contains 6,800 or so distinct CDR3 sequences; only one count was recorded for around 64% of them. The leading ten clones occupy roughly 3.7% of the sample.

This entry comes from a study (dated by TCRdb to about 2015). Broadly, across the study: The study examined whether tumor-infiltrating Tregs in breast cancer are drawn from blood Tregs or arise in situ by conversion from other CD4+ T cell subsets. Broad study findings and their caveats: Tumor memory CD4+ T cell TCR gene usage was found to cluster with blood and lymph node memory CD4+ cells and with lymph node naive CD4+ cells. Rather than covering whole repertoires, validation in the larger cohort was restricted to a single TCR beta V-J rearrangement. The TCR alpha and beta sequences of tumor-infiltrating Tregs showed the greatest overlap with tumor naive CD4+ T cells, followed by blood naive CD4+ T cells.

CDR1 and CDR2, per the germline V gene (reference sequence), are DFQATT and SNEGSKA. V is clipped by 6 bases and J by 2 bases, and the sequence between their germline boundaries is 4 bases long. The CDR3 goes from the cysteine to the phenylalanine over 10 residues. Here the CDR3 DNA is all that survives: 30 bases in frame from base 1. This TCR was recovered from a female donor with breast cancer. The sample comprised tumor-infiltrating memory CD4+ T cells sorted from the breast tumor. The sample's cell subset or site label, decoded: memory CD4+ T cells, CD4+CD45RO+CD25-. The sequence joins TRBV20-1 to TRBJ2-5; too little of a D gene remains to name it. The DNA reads TGCAGTGCAGGGCAAGAGACCCAGTACTTC. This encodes CSAGQETQYF.